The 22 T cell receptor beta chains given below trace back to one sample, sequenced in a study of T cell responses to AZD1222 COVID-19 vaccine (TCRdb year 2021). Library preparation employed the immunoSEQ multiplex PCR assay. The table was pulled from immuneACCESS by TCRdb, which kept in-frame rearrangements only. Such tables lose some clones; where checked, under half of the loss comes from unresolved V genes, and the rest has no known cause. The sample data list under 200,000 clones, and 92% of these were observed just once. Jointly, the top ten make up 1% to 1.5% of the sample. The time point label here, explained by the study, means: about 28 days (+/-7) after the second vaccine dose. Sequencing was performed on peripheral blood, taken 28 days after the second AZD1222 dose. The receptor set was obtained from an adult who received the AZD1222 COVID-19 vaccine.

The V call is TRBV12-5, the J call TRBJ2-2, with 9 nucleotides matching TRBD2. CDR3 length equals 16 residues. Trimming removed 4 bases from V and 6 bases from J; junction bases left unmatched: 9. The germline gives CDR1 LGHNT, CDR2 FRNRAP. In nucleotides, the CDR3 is TGTGCTAGTGGTTCCGCGGGGGGGCCTGAGCCCGGGGAGCTGTTTTTT. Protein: CASGSAGGPEPGELFF.

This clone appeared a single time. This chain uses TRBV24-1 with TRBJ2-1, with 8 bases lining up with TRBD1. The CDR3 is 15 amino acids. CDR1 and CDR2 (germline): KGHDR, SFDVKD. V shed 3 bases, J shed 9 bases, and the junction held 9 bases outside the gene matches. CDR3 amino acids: CATSDQVRGPSEQFF. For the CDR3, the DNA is TGTGCCACCAGTGATCAGGTCAGGGGGCCTAGTGAGCAGTTCTTC.

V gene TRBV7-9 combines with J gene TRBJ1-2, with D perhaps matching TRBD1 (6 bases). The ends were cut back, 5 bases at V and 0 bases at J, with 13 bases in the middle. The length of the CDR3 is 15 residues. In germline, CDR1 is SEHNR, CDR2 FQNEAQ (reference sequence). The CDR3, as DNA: TGTGCCAGCAGCCCGAGTAGACAGGCTAACTATGGCTACACCTTC. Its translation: CASSPSRQANYGYTF.

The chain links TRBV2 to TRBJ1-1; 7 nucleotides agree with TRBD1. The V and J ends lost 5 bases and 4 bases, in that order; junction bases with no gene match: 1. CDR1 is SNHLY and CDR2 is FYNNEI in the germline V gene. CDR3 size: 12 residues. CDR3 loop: CASSPGGTEAFF. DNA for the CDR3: TGTGCCAGCAGTCCAGGGGGCACTGAAGCTTTCTTT. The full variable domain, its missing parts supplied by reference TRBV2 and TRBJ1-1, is EPEVTQTPSHQVTQMGQEVILRCVPISNHLYFYWYRQILGQKVEFLVSFYNNEISEKSEIFDDQFSVERPDGSNFTLKIRSTKLEDSAMYFCASSPGGTEAFFGQGTRLTVV.

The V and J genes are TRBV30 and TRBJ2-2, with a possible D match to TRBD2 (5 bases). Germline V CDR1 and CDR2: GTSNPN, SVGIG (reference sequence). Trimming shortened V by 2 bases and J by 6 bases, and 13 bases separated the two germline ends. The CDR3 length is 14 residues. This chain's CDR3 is CAWSTGMGPGELFF. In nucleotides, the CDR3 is TGTGCCTGGAGTACCGGGATGGGCCCCGGGGAGCTGTTTTTT.

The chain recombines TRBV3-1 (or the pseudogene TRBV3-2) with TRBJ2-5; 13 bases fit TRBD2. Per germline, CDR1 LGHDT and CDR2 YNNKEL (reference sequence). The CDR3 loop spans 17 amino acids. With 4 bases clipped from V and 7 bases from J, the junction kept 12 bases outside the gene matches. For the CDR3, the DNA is TGTGCCAGCAGCCGCGGACTAGCGGGGGACAAGAGAGGGACCCAGTACTTC. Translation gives CASSRGLAGDKRGTQYF.

CDR3 bases: TGCGCCAGCAGCCAAGAGGGATGGCGGGAGCAAGATACGCAGTATTTT. Translation gives CASSQEGWREQDTQYF. The chain has TRBV4-1 and TRBJ2-3, with 7 bases identical to TRBD2. CDR3 length: 16 residues. The J segment lost 5 bases and the V segment lost 0 bases, leaving 8 bases of the junction unmatched. Looked up from germline, CDR1 is MGHRA and CDR2 is YSYEKL.

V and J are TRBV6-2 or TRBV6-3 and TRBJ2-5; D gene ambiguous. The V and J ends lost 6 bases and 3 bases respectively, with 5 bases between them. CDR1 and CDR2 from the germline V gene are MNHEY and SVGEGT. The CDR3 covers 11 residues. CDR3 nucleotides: TGTGCCAGCAGCCAGGAAGAGACCCAGTACTTC. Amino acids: CASSQEETQYF.

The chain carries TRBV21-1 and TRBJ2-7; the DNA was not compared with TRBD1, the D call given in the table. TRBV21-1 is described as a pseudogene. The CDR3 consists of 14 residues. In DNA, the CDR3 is TGTGCCAGCAGCAAAGTGGAGGGGACAGACGAGCAGTACTTC. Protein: CASSKVEGTDEQYF.

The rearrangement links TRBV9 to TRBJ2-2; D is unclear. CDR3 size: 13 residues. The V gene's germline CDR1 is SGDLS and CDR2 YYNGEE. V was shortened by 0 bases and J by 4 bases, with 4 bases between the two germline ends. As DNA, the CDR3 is TGTGCCAGCAGCGTAGGAAGCACCGGGGAGCTGTTTTTT. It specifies CASSVGSTGELFF. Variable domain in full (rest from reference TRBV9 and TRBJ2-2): DSGVTQTPKHLITATGQRVTLRCSPRSGDLSVYWYQQSLDQGLQFLIQYYNGEERAKGNILERFSAQQFPDLHSELNLSSLELGDSALYFCASSVGSTGELFFGEGSRLTVL.

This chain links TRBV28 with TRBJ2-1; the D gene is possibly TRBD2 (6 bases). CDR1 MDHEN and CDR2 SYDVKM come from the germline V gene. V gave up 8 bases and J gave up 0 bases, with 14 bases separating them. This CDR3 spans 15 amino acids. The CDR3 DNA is TGTGCCAGCCAGTATCGGAGGGTCTCCTACAATGAGCAGTTCTTC. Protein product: CASQYRRVSYNEQFF.

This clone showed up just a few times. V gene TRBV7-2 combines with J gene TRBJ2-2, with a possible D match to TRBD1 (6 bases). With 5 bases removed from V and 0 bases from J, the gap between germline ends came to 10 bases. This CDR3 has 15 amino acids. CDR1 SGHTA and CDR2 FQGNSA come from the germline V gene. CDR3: CASSPQGPNTGELFF. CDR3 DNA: TGTGCCAGCAGCCCCCAGGGGCCGAACACCGGGGAGCTGTTTTTT.

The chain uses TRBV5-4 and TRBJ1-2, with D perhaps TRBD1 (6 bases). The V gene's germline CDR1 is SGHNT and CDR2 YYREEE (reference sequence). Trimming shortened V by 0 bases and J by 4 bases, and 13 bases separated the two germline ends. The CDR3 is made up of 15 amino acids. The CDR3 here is CASSLGAGGGYGYTF. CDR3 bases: TGTGCCAGCAGCTTGGGAGCGGGGGGCGGCTATGGCTACACCTTC.

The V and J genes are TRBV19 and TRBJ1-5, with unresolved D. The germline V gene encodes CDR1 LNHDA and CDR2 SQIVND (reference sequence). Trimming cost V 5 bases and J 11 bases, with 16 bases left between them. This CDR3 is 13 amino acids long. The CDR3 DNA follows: TGTGCCAGTAGTCTCAACTCAGGATCCGCCCAGCATTTT. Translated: CASSLNSGSAQHF.

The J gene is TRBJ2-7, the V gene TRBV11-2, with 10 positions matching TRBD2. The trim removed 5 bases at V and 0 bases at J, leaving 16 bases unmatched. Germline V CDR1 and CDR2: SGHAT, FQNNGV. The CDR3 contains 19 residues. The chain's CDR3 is CASSPSAASGGPSSYEQYF. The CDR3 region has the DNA TGTGCCAGCAGCCCCTCGGCGGCTAGCGGGGGCCCTAGCTCCTACGAGCAGTACTTC.

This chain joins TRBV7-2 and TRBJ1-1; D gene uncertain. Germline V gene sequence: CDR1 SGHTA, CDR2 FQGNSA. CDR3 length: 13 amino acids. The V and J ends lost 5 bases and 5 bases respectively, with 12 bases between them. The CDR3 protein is CASSPEYGTEAFF. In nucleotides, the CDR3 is TGTGCCAGCAGCCCAGAGTATGGGACTGAAGCTTTCTTT.

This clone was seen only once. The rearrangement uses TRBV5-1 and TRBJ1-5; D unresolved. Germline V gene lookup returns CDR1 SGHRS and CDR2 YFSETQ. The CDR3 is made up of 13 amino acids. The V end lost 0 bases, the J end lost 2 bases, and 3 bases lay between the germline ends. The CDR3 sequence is CASSLDGNQPQHF. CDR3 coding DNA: TGCGCCAGCAGCTTGGACGGCAATCAGCCCCAGCATTTT.

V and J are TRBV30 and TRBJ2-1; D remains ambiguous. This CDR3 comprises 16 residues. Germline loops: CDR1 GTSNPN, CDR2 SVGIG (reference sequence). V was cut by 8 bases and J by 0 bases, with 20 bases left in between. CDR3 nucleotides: TGTGCCCAAAAGACCCCCAAGGGCAGCTCCTACAATGAGCAGTTCTTC. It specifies CAQKTPKGSSYNEQFF.

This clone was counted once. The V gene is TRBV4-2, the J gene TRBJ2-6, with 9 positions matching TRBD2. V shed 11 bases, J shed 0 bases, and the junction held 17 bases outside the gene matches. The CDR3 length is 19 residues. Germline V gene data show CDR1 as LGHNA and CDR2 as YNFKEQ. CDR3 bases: TGTGCCTCAACTCCCGCGGGAGGGCCCATTAGCTCTGGGGCCAACGTCCTGACTTTC. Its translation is CASTPAGGPISSGANVLTF.

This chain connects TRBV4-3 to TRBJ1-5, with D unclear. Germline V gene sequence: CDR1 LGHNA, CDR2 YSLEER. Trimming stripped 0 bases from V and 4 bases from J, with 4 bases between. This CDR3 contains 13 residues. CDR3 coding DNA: TGCGCCAGCAGCCAAGATTTTAATCAGCCCCAGCATTTT. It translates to CASSQDFNQPQHF.

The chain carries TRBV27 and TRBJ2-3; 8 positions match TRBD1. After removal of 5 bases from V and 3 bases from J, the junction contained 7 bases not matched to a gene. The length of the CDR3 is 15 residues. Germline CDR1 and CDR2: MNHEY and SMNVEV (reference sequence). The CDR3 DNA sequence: TGTGCCAGCAGTCCGGGGACAGGCGGGACAGATACGCAGTATTTT. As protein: CASSPGTGGTDTQYF.

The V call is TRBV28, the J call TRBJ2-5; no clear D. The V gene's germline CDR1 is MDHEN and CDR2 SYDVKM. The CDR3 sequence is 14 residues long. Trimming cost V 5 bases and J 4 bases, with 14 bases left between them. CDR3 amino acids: CASSRVTPPETQYF. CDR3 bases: TGTGCCAGCAGTCGAGTCACCCCCCCAGAGACCCAGTACTTC.